A single sample is the source of the 15 T cell receptor beta chains below, sequenced in a study of identical twins. Using its own MiXCR run on the 5' RACE reads, TCRdb lists one record per CDR3 protein. The table includes around 690,000 distinct CDR3 sequences, about 20% detected once. These same records also appear under a second study, on T cells expressing NK-cell markers.

Sequencing was performed on PBMCs. The receptors were sampled from a woman aged 18 to 35 in good health.

This clonotype was detected a few times. The chain couples TRBV24-1 to TRBJ2-5; D might be TRBD1 (5 bases). Germline V lookup: CDR1 KGHDR, CDR2 SFDVKD. The CDR3 has 13 amino acids. V was pared by 7 bases and J by 5 bases, with 13 bases between. CDR3 coding DNA: TGTGCCACCAGCGAAGGGGCGCGGGAGACCCAGTACTTC. This gives the protein CATSEGARETQYF.

Here the CDR3 reads CSATNRVNNEQFF. CDR3 nucleotide sequence: TGCAGTGCCACGAACCGGGTCAACAATGAGCAGTTCTTC. This chain joins TRBV20-1 and TRBJ2-1; D is ambiguous. V shed 6 bases and J shed 5 bases, with 14 bases lying between them. This CDR3 region has 13 residues. CDR1 is DFQATT and CDR2 is SNEGSKA in the germline V gene (reference sequence).

This rearrangement joins TRBV5-1 to TRBJ2-3; TRBD2 agrees at 7 bases. Germline-derived CDR1 and CDR2 are SGHRS and YFSETQ. This CDR3 is 17 amino acids long. J gave up 0 bases and V 4 bases, and 11 bases lay outside the gene matches. CDR3 region: CASSRASGRSSTDTQYF. The CDR3 nucleotides read TGCGCCAGCAGCCGGGCTAGCGGAAGATCTAGCACAGATACGCAGTATTTT.

This chain uses TRBV15 with TRBJ1-2, with D unresolved. The length of the CDR3 is 13 residues. Germline CDR1 and CDR2: LNHNV and YYDKDF (reference sequence). V was trimmed by 0 bases and J by 5 bases, leaving 7 bases between them. The CDR3 sequence: CATSRDFLYGYTF. The CDR3 DNA reads as TGTGCCACCAGCAGAGATTTTCTATATGGCTACACCTTC.

CDR3 in DNA: TGTGCCAGCAGCTTGACTACAGGATTCTACGAGCAGTACTTC. Its translation: CASSLTTGFYEQYF. V and J are TRBV5-6 and TRBJ2-7, with D perhaps matching TRBD1 (5 bases). Germline V gives CDR1 SGHDT, CDR2 YYEEEE. The CDR3 runs to 14 residues. V was pared by 1 base and J by 3 bases, with 11 bases between.

In this sample, this clonotype turned up a few times. The chain joins TRBV5-1 to TRBJ2-5; TRBD2 matches 10 bases. From germline, CDR1 is SGHRS and CDR2 YFSETQ. The V gene end was trimmed by 3 bases and the J gene end by 1 base; junction bases not matched to a gene: 3. The CDR3 totals 15 residues. DNA of the CDR3: TGCGCCAGCAGCTCCAGCGGGAGGGCCCAAGAGACCCAGTACTTC. Its translation is CASSSSGRAQETQYF.

The chain has TRBV5-1 and TRBJ2-2; D assignment may be TRBD1 or TRBD2 (5 bases each). Trimming took off 4 bases at V and 5 bases at J, with 18 bases between the two ends. CDR3 size: 16 residues. Germline V CDR1 and CDR2: SGHRS, YFSETQ. The CDR3 nucleotides read TGCGCCAGCAGCCCCTGGACAAGAGGGCTTACCGGGGAGCTGTTTTTT. Amino acid sequence: CASSPWTRGLTGELFF.

CDR3 sequence (DNA): TGTGCCAGCAGCCCCGCGGGGCAGTTCTACAATGAGCAGTTCTTC. Translating it yields CASSPAGQFYNEQFF. This rearrangement joins TRBV11-2 to TRBJ2-1, with D perhaps TRBD2 (6 bases). CDR1 and CDR2 (germline): SGHAT, FQNNGV. This CDR3 contains 15 residues. The V end lost 5 bases, the J end lost 3 bases, and 14 bases lay between the germline ends.

The chain carries TRBV27 and TRBJ2-2; TRBD2 agrees at 15 bases. Germline values: CDR1 MNHEY, CDR2 SMNVEV (reference sequence). CDR3 length equals 18 residues. Trimming cost V 5 bases and J 5 bases; bases outside gene matches: 9. The DNA of the CDR3 is TGTGCCAGCAGTAGTCCGGGACTAGCGGGGGGTCGTACCGGGGAGCTGTTTTTT. Amino acid sequence: CASSSPGLAGGRTGELFF.

This chain uses TRBV10-3 with TRBJ2-5, with D possibly being TRBD2 (5 bases). Trimming cost V 4 bases and J 4 bases, with 13 bases left between them. CDR1 and CDR2 (germline): ENHRY, SYGVKD. The CDR3 contains 14 residues. This CDR3 is CAISAAGTRETQYF. The CDR3 DNA follows: TGTGCCATCAGTGCTGCGGGCACGCGAGAGACCCAGTACTTC.

The sample holds a few counts of this clonotype. V gene TRBV4-3 combines with J gene TRBJ1-6, with D possibly TRBD1 on 5 matching bases. The CDR3 is 14 residues long. CDR1 is LGHNA, CDR2 YSLEER, per germline. Trimming took 0 bases from V and 9 from J, leaving 9 bases between them. CDR3 sequence reads: CASSQDQGGSPLHF. CDR3 DNA sequence: TGCGCCAGCAGCCAAGACCAGGGAGGTTCACCCCTCCACTTT.

The CDR3 region is CASSSGAHLNTEQFF. The CDR3 DNA sequence: TGCGCCAGCAGCTCCGGGGCCCACTTGAATACTGAGCAGTTCTTC. The V and J genes are TRBV5-1 and TRBJ2-1; D possibly matches TRBD1 or TRBD2 (5 bases each). Between the trimmed V and J ends, which lost 3 bases and 9 bases, there was a span of 19 bases. Per germline, CDR1 SGHRS and CDR2 YFSETQ. The CDR3 has 15 residues.

CDR3 coding DNA: TGCAGTGCCCACCACCTAAGGGGTGAGCAGTTCTTC. It translates to CSAHHLRGEQFF. This chain uses TRBV20-1 with TRBJ2-1; TRBD1 might be the D (5 bases). Between the trimmed V and J ends, which lost 6 bases and 9 bases, there was a span of 15 bases. Germline CDR1 and CDR2: DFQATT and SNEGSKA (reference sequence). There are 12 residues in the CDR3.

This clonotype has only a few counts. The chain has TRBV5-5 and TRBJ1-1; D gene unclear. The CDR3 sequence is 15 residues long. V was clipped by 2 bases and J by 7 bases, with 18 bases between them. CDR1 is SGHKS and CDR2 is YYEKEE in the germline V gene (reference sequence). CDR3 nucleotide sequence: TGTGCCAGCAGCTTAGGAGTAAGGGCCGACGGTGAAGCTTTCTTT. Translating it yields CASSLGVRADGEAFF.

In its sample, this clonotype was seen many times. The rearrangement uses TRBV20-1 and TRBJ2-3; 9 bases match TRBD2. With 3 bases clipped from V and 6 bases from J, the junction kept 1 base outside the gene matches. CDR3 length equals 12 residues. Germline V gene lookup returns CDR1 DFQATT and CDR2 SNEGSKA (reference sequence). This chain's CDR3 is CSASTSGDTQYF. CDR3 nucleotide sequence: TGCAGTGCTAGCACTAGCGGGGATACGCAGTATTTT.